This passage covers 15 T cell receptor beta chains from one sample sequenced in a study of T cell repertoires in cytomegalovirus infection. Their cognate antigens are unknown. TCRdb reprocessed the reads with MiXCR, giving one entry per CDR3 protein. Of approximately 590,000 distinct CDR3 sequences in the sample, approximately 40% were seen once. The starting material was cultured PBMCs, obtained from culture after CMV antigen stimulation. The receptors were gathered from a human donor in good health (CMV status not recorded). Some clones in this sample may be carry-over from other donors' samples.

The chain links TRBV10-3 to TRBJ1-2, with no clear D. V lost 2 bases, J lost 13 bases, and 11 bases lay in between. The CDR3 loop spans 11 amino acids. Germline V gene sequence: CDR1 ENHRY, CDR2 SYGVKD. In nucleotides, the CDR3 is TGTGCCATCAGTGAGGAACAGACATGCACCTTC. It is translated as CAISEEQTCTF.

This clonotype has more than one count but fewer than ten. The V gene is TRBV10-3, the J gene TRBJ2-5, with 7 bases that match TRBD2. CDR1 and CDR2 from the germline V gene are ENHRY and SYGVKD. The CDR3 has 14 residues. V shed 7 bases, J shed 4 bases, and the junction held 9 bases outside the gene matches. The CDR3 bases are TGTGCCATCAATCAGGGCGGGGGATCAGAGACCCAGTACTTC. Amino acid sequence: CAINQGGGSETQYF.

This clonotype came up a few times. The CDR3 here is CASSPQGGGNTIYF. CDR3 in DNA: TGTGCCAGCAGCCCACAGGGTGGGGGCAACACCATATATTTT. The genes are TRBV7-2 and TRBJ1-3; weak D call: TRBD1 (6 bases). The CDR3 is made up of 14 amino acids. Trimming removed 5 bases from V and 7 bases from J, with 15 bases in between. Looked up from germline, CDR1 is SGHTA and CDR2 is FQGNSA.

This clonotype was detected ten times or more. The V call is TRBV7-2, the J call TRBJ2-5; 9 bases match TRBD2. This CDR3 has 15 amino acids. Trimming at V came to 2 bases and at J to 7 bases, leaving 8 bases not matched to a gene. The germline gives CDR1 SGHTA, CDR2 FQGNSA. The CDR3 coding sequence is TGTGCCAGCAGCTTATTGGCGGGGGGGCCGGGGACCCAGTACTTC. Its translation is CASSLLAGGPGTQYF.

The V gene is TRBV7-2, the J gene TRBJ2-3; no firm D call. In germline, CDR1 is SGHTA, CDR2 FQGNSA. The CDR3 totals 13 residues. The germline V and J ends were trimmed by 3 bases and 6 bases, with 10 bases remaining between them. The CDR3 DNA sequence: TGTGCCAGCAGCTTTATAGGTGGTGATACGCAGTATTTT. Its translation is CASSFIGGDTQYF.

The CDR3 is CASSPGADRINQPQHF. The CDR3 DNA reads as TGTGCCAGCAGTCCCGGGGCGGACAGAATCAATCAGCCCCAGCATTTT. The chain carries TRBV6-5 and TRBJ1-5; D may be TRBD1 (6 bases). CDR1 and CDR2 from the germline V gene are MNHEY and SVGAGI. The CDR3 sequence is 16 residues long. Trimming removed 5 bases from V and 3 bases from J, with 17 bases in between.

This clonotype showed up just a few times. The chain couples TRBV7-2 to TRBJ2-1, with 8 nucleotides matching TRBD2. Germline CDR1 SGHTA, CDR2 FQGNSA. The CDR3 is 14 amino acids. Trimming at V came to 6 bases and at J to 2 bases, leaving 3 bases not matched to a gene. DNA for the CDR3: TGTGCCAGCAGTCGGGGGGGAACCTACAATGAGCAGTTCTTC. Translating gives CASSRGGTYNEQFF.

This chain uses TRBV7-2 with TRBJ2-1, with D perhaps given as TRBD1 or TRBD2 (6 bases each). CDR3 size: 15 residues. V dropped 5 bases and J dropped 2 bases, with 13 bases sitting between them. CDR1 and CDR2 (germline): SGHTA, FQGNSA. For the CDR3, the DNA is TGTGCCAGCAGCCCCACAGGGAGGCCCTACAATGAGCAGTTCTTC. Its translation is CASSPTGRPYNEQFF.

CDR3 bases: TGTGCCAGCAGTCAGACAGGGGTGGGCACAGATACGCAGTATTTT. This codes for CASSQTGVGTDTQYF. This chain connects TRBV28 to TRBJ2-3, with 8 bases lining up with TRBD1. CDR1 is MDHEN and CDR2 is SYDVKM in the germline V gene. CDR3 size: 15 residues. Unmatched junction bases numbered 5, after V lost 5 bases and J lost 1 base.

This chain links TRBV3-1 with TRBJ2-3; TRBD2 agrees at 12 bases. Trimming removed 2 bases from V and 3 bases from J; junction bases left unmatched: 3. This CDR3 has 16 amino acids. Germline CDR1 LGHDT, CDR2 YNNKEL (reference sequence). The CDR3 DNA reads as TGTGCCAGCAGCCAACTAGCGGGGGGGCAGACAGATACGCAGTATTTT. Translation gives CASSQLAGGQTDTQYF.

This clonotype was observed many times. V and J are TRBV7-2 and TRBJ2-7, with 12 bases lining up with TRBD2. The V gene end was trimmed by 0 bases and the J gene end by 0 bases; junction bases not matched to a gene: 6. Germline V lookup: CDR1 SGHTA, CDR2 FQGNSA. This CDR3 contains 18 residues. In DNA, the CDR3 is TGTGCCAGCAGCTTAGCGACTAGCGGGGGTTCCTTCTCCTACGAGCAGTACTTC. The encoded protein is CASSLATSGGSFSYEQYF.

This clonotype came up a few times. Germline is not matched at one junction end, which may reflect a read error. The chain has TRBV7-8 and TRBJ2-5; the D call may be TRBD1 or TRBD2 (5 bases each). Germline-derived CDR1 and CDR2 are SGHVS and FQNEAQ. This CDR3 is 13 amino acids long. CDR3 DNA: TGCGCCAGCAGCCCGGGACCCCAAGAGACCCAGTACTTC. Residues: CASSPGPQETQYF.

This clonotype showed up just a few times. The genes are TRBV12-3 or TRBV12-4 and TRBJ2-1; 8 bases are a match to TRBD1. The CDR3 is 14 residues long. V lost 6 bases and J lost 5; bases outside the gene matches: 6. CDR3 residues: CASRHADRDNEQFF. CDR3 nucleotide sequence: TGTGCCAGCAGGCACGCGGACAGGGACAATGAGCAGTTCTTC.

This clonotype was detected once. The chain has TRBV5-1 and TRBJ2-7; 7 bases are shared with TRBD1. This CDR3 contains 14 residues. Per the germline V gene, CDR1 is SGHRS and CDR2 is YFSETQ. The trim removed 4 bases at V and 2 bases at J, leaving 6 bases unmatched. The CDR3 loop is CASSPVQGAYEQYF. CDR3 coding DNA: TGCGCCAGCAGCCCGGTTCAGGGGGCCTACGAGCAGTACTTC.

This clonotype has only one observation. V and J are TRBV28 and TRBJ2-3; 11 bases line up with TRBD2. The germline V gene has CDR1 MDHEN and CDR2 SYDVKM. This CDR3 comprises 17 residues. The J segment lost 2 bases and the V segment lost 7 bases, leaving 11 bases of the junction unmatched. The chain's CDR3 is CASIPSLLAGDTDTQYF. Written as DNA, the CDR3 is TGTGCCAGCATCCCCTCCCTACTAGCGGGGGACACAGATACGCAGTATTTT.